This T cell receptor (beta chain) originates from a study of blood T cell repertoires in COVID-19. On the study more broadly: From the United States, Italy and Spain came samples of acute and convalescent COVID-19.

Between the trimmed V and J ends, which lost 4 bases and 5 bases, there was a span of 8 bases. The CDR3 covers 13 residues. Per germline, CDR1 WNHNN and CDR2 SYGVQD (reference sequence). This clone was seen a few times. TCRdb's copy holds only in-frame clones and misses some; the assay was immunoSEQ multiplex PCR. The table lists about 170,000 clones, around nine tenths of them singletons. Cohorts were assigned according to the clinical history that participants reported. Cohort 3 donors counted as recovered after two negative PCRs, clearance, or resolved symptoms. Sequenced: PBMCs or T cells enriched from blood (not recorded which). The chain links TRBV10-1 to TRBJ2-2; D perhaps matches TRBD1 (5 bases). This TCR came from a woman between 18 and 29 years old who had recovered from COVID-19. CDR3 DNA: TGCGCCAGCAGTGCAGGGCCAACCGGGGAGCTGTTTTTT. Translated: CASSAGPTGELFF.